This T cell receptor beta chain stems from a study of T cell responses to AZD1222 COVID-19 vaccine. Whole-study findings and limits: With dominance at 160-218 and 743-854, vaccine-associated CD4 TCRs spanned spike. The number of AZD1222 recipients seropositive at baseline was only 5 to 7. Researchers took repertoire samples only after the peak T cell response had come.

About this clone itself: Its specificity is not known.

Second-dose intervals of approximately 4 or approximately 12 weeks were pooled. Germline V lookup: CDR1 SGHAT, CDR2 FQNNGV. The CDR3 consists of 15 residues. Trimming took off 7 bases at V and 5 bases at J, with 20 bases between the two ends. Profiling relied on immunoSEQ multiplex PCR, and the TCRdb table lists in-frame clones only, not all of them. The sample shows about 160,000 clones, around nine tenths of them seen only once. The chain links TRBV11-2 to TRBJ2-5; D tentatively reads TRBD1 or TRBD2 (5 bases each). The sequenced sample was peripheral blood, obtained 28 days after the second AZD1222 dose. This sequence originates from an adult who received the AZD1222 COVID-19 vaccine. The CDR3 nucleotides are TGTGCCAGCACTTGGACTTGGGGGTTCGAGGAGACCCAGTACTTC. Its protein product is CASTWTWGFEETQYF. The full variable domain, its missing parts supplied by reference TRBV11-2 and TRBJ2-5, is EAGVAQSPRYKIIEKRQSVAFWCNPISGHATLYWYQQILGQGPKLLIQFQNNGVVDDSQLPKDRFSAERLKGVDSTLKIQPAKLEDSAVYLCASTWTWGFEETQYFGPGTRLLVL.